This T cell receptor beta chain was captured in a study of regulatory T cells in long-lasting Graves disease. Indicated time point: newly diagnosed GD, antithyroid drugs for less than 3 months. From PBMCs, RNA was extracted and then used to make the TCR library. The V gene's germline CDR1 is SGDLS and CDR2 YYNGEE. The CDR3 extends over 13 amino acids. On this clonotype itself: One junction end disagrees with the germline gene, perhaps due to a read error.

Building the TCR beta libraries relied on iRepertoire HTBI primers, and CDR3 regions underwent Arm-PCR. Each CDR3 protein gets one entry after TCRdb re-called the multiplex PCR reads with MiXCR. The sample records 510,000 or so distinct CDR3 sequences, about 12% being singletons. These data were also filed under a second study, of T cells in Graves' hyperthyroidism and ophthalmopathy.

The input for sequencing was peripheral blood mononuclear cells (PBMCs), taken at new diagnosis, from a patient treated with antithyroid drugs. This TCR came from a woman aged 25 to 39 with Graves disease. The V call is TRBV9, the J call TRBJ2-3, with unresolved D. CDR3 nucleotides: TGTGCCAGCACCCCAGGCTTCCAAGATACGCAGTGTTTT. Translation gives CASTPGFQDTQCF.